What follows is one T cell receptor (beta chain) and its context. The antigen is not known. The PCR was carried out with 60 Vbeta primers and 13 Jbeta primers. The table came from immunoSEQ multiplex PCR; TCRdb's copy has only in-frame clones and leaves some out. The data contain 150,000 to 200,000 clones, 75% of them singletons. The sample belongs to a study of cytomegalovirus exposure and HLA in healthy donors. Study details: Unique TCR beta sequences numbering approximately 100 million came from about 179 million T cells in an earlier analysis.

V gave up 4 bases and J gave up 12 bases, with 16 bases separating them. The germline V gene encodes CDR1 SGHNT and CDR2 YYREEE (reference sequence). The CDR3 covers 12 residues. Study-wide results and limits: In vitro experiments confirmed that a few CMV-associated chains were specific for CMV antigens. A later analysis found most CMV-associated TCR beta chains apparently HLA-restricted. When a later analysis was performed, an Asian-associated ancestry cluster reportedly had fewer N-insertions than the roughly 730-donor mean.

The chain couples TRBV5-4 to TRBJ2-5; no clear D. The sequence was obtained from a woman aged 45 to 65 in good health and CMV-seropositive. Sequences were obtained from PBMCs. DNA for the CDR3: TGTGCCAGCAGCGACAACAGCTTAGTTAAGTACTTC. Residues: CASSDNSLVKYF.